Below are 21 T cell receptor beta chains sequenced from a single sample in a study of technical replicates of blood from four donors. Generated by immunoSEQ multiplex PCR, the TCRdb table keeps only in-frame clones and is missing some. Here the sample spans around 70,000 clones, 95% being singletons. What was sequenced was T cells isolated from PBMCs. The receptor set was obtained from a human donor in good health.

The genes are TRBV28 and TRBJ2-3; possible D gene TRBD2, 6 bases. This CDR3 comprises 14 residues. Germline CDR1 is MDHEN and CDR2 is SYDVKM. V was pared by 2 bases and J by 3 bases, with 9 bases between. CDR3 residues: CASSLAGITDTQYF. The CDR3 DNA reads TGTGCCAGCAGTTTAGCGGGAATTACAGATACGCAGTATTTT.

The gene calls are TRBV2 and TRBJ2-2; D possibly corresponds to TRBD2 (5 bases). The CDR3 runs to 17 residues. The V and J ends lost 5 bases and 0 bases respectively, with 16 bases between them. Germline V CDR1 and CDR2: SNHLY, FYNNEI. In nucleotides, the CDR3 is TGTGCCAGCAGTCATCTGGGGAGAATGTCGAACACCGGGGAGCTGTTTTTT. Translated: CASSHLGRMSNTGELFF.

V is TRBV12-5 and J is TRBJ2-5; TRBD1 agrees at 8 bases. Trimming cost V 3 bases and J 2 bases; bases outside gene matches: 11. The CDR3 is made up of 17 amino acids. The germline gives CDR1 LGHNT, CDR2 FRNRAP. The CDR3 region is CASGLTGQGGWQETQYF. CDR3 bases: TGTGCTAGTGGTTTAACTGGACAGGGTGGTTGGCAAGAGACCCAGTACTTC. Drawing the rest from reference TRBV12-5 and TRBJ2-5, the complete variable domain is DARVTQTPRHKVTEMGQEVTMRCQPILGHNTVFWYRQTMMQGLELLAYFRNRAPLDDSGMPKDRFSAEMPDATLATLKIQPSEPRDSAVYFCASGLTGQGGWQETQYFGPGTRLLVL.

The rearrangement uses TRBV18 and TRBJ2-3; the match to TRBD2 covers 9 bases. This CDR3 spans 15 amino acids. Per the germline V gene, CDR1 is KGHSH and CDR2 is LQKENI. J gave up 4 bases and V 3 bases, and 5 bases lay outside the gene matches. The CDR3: CASSPLSGGSDTQYF. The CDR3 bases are TGTGCCAGCTCACCGCTTAGCGGGGGTTCAGATACGCAGTATTTT.

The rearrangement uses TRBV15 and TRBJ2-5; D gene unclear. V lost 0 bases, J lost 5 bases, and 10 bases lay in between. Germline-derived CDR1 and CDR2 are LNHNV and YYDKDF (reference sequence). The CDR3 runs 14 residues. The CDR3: CATSRDLKEETQYF. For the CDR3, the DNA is TGTGCCACCAGCAGAGATCTGAAGGAGGAGACCCAGTACTTC.

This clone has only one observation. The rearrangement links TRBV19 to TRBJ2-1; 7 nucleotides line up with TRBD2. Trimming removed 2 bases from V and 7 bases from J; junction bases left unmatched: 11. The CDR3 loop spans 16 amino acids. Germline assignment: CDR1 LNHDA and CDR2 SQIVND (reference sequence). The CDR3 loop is CASSIIWGEGENEQFF. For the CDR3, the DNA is TGTGCCAGTAGTATAATATGGGGGGAGGGTGAAAATGAGCAGTTCTTC.

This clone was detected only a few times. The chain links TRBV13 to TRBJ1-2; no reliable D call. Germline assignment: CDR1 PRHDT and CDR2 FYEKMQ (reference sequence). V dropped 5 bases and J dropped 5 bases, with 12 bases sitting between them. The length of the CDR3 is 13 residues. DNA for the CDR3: TGTGCCAGCAGCAGAAGCACGGGTTATGGCTACACCTTC. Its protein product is CASSRSTGYGYTF.

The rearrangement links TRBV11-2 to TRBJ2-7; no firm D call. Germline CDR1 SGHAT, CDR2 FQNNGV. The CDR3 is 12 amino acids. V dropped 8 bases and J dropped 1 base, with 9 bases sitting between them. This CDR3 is CASLGDSYEQYF. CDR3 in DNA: TGTGCCAGCCTCGGAGATTCCTACGAGCAGTACTTC.

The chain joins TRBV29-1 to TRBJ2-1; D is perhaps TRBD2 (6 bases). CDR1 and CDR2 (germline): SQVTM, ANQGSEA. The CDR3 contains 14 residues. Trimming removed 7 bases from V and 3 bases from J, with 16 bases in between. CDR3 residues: CSGLEPPLYNEQFF. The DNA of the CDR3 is TGCAGCGGACTAGAACCCCCCCTCTACAATGAGCAGTTCTTC.

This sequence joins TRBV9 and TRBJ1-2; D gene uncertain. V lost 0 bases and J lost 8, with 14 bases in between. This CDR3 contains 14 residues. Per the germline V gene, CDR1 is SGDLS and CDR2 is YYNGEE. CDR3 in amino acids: CASSVGPRTGGYTF. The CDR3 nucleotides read TGTGCCAGCAGCGTAGGCCCCAGGACTGGCGGCTACACCTTC. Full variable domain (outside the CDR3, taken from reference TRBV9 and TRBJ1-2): DSGVTQTPKHLITATGQRVTLRCSPRSGDLSVYWYQQSLDQGLQFLIQYYNGEERAKGNILERFSAQQFPDLHSELNLSSLELGDSALYFCASSVGPRTGGYTFGSGTRLTVV.

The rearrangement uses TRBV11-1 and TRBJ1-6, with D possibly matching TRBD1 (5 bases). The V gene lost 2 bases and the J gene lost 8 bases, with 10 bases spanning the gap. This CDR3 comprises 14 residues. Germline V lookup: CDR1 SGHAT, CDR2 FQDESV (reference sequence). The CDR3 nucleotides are TGTGCCAGCAGCTTAATACCCAGGGATTCACCCCTCCACTTT. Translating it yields CASSLIPRDSPLHF.

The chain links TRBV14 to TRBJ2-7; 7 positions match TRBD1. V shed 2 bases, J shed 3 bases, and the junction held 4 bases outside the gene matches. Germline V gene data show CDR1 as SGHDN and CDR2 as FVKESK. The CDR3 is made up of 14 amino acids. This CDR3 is CASSQYGDSYEQYF. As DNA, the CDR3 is TGTGCCAGCAGCCAATATGGGGACAGCTACGAGCAGTACTTC.

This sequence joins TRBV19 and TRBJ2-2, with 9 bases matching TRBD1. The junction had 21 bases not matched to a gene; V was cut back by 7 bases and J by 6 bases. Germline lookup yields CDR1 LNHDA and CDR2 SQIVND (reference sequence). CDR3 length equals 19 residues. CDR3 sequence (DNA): TGTGCCAGTAAAATATTGTATTCATCTCCGGGACAGGGCGCCGGGGAGCTGTTTTTT. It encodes CASKILYSSPGQGAGELFF.

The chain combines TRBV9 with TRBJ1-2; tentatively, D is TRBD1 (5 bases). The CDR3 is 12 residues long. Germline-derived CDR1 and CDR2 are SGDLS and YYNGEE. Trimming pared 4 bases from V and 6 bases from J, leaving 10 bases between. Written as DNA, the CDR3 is TGTGCCAGCAGCTCCCAGGGAAATGGCTACACCTTC. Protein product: CASSSQGNGYTF. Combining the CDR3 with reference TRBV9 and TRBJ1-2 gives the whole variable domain DSGVTQTPKHLITATGQRVTLRCSPRSGDLSVYWYQQSLDQGLQFLIQYYNGEERAKGNILERFSAQQFPDLHSELNLSSLELGDSALYFCASSSQGNGYTFGSGTRLTVV.

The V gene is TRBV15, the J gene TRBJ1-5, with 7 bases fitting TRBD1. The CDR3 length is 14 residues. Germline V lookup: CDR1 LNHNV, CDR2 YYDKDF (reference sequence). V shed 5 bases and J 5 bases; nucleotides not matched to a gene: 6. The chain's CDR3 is CATSPRDRDQPQHF. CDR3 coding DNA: TGTGCCACCAGCCCCCGGGACAGAGATCAGCCCCAGCATTTT.

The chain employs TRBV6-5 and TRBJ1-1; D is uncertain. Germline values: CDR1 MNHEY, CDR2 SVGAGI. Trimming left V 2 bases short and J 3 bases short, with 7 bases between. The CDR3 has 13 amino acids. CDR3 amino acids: CASSYRTDTEAFF. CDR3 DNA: TGTGCCAGCAGTTACCGCACGGACACTGAAGCTTTCTTT.

The CDR3 here is CASSQVETADTQYF. DNA of the CDR3: TGCGCCAGCAGCCAAGTTGAGACTGCAGATACGCAGTATTTT. This sequence joins TRBV4-1 and TRBJ2-3; D remains ambiguous. The CDR3 contains 14 residues. The V end lost 1 base, the J end lost 4 bases, and 9 bases lay between the germline ends. Germline V CDR1 and CDR2: MGHRA, YSYEKL.

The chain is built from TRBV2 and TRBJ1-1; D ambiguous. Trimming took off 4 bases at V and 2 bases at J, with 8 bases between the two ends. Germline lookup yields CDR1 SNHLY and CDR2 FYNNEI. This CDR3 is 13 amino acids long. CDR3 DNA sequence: TGTGCCAGCAGTGGGGCATCAAACACTGAAGCTTTCTTT. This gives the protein CASSGASNTEAFF. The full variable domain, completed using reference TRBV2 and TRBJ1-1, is EPEVTQTPSHQVTQMGQEVILRCVPISNHLYFYWYRQILGQKVEFLVSFYNNEISEKSEIFDDQFSVERPDGSNFTLKIRSTKLEDSAMYFCASSGASNTEAFFGQGTRLTVV.

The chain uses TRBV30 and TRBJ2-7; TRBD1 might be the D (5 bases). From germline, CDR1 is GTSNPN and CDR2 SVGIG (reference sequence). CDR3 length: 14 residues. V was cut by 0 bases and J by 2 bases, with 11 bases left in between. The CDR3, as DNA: TGTGCCTGGAGTGTGGGTACAGGAACCTACGAGCAGTACTTC. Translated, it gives CAWSVGTGTYEQYF.

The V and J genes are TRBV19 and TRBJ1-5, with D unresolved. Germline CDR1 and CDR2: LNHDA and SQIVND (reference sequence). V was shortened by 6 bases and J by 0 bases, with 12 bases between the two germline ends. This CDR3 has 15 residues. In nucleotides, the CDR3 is TGTGCCAGTAGGCCCCGGGTAGATAGCAATCAGCCCCAGCATTTT. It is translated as CASRPRVDSNQPQHF.

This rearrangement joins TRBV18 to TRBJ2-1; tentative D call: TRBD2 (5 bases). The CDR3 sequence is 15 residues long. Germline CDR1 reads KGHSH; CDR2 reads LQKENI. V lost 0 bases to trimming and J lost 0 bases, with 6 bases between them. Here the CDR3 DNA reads TGTGCCAGCTCACCACCCGGGAACTCCTACAATGAGCAGTTCTTC. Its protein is CASSPPGNSYNEQFF.